Listed below are T cell receptor beta chains from one sample, sequenced in a study of OX40 agonist ivuxolimab in advanced cancers. Libraries were prepared by immunoSEQ multiplex PCR; TCRdb keeps only in-frame clonotypes and omits some of them. The profile shows approximately 25,000 clones, approximately 83% of them singletons. This specimen was CD4+ or CD8+ T cells sorted from blood, taken in a trial of the OX40 agonist ivuxolimab. Receptors originate from an adult with an advanced solid tumor such as melanoma, head and neck, liver or kidney cancer. Both conserved end residues are part of each CDR3. Each record gives: D gene, J gene, V gene, clone size, CDR3 protein, CDR3 DNA. A D gene is named only where the DNA matches it firmly. Clone size is stated in some rows and not others, as once, few, many or a class when expanded.

.	TRBJ2-7	TRBV19	.	CASSIQGFGYEQYF	TGTGCCAGTAGTATACAGGGGTTCGGCTACGAGCAGTACTTC
TRBD1	TRBJ2-7	TRBV6-5	.	CASRTGQGLTDEQYF	TGTGCCAGCAGGACTGGACAGGGGCTGACGGACGAGCAGTACTTC
.	TRBJ2-1	TRBV9	.	CASSVGPLGNEQFF	TGTGCCAGCAGCGTGGGGCCCTTGGGGAATGAGCAGTTCTTC
.	TRBJ2-7	TRBV10-3	.	CASGTRYEQYF	TGTGCCAGCGGGACACGCTACGAGCAGTACTTC
TRBD1	TRBJ1-2	TRBV7-2	.	CASSFGAGGHYGYTF	TGTGCCAGCAGCTTTGGGGCAGGGGGCCACTATGGCTACACCTTC
.	TRBJ1-2	TRBV14	large	CASSLWTVGGYTF	TGTGCCAGCAGCCTTTGGACGGTGGGGGGCTACACCTTC
.	TRBJ2-2	TRBV7-2	many	CASSLLYTGELFF	TGTGCCAGCAGCCTCCTCTACACCGGGGAGCTGTTTTTT
TRBD1	TRBJ1-2	TRBV5-6	.	CASSVGTGNYGYTF	TGTGCCAGCAGCGTAGGGACAGGAAACTATGGCTACACCTTC
.	TRBJ1-3	TRBV21-1	.	CASSKDRAAVSSGNTIYF	TGTGCCAGCAGCAAAGATAGGGCCGCGGTAAGCTCTGGAAACACCATATATTTT
TRBD2	TRBJ2-7	TRBV27	.	CASRLAGDYEQYF	TGTGCCAGCAGACTAGCGGGAGACTACGAGCAGTACTTC
.	TRBJ2-7	TRBV27	.	CASSLSATDYEQYF	TGTGCCAGCAGTTTATCGGCGACAGACTACGAGCAGTACTTC
TRBD2	TRBJ2-7	TRBV2	.	CASSEARGGLPYEQYF	TGTGCCAGCAGTGAAGCGCGGGGGGGACTACCCTACGAGCAGTACTTC
.	TRBJ1-5	TRBV27	.	CASSFQGNQPQHF	TGTGCCAGCAGTTTTCAGGGCAATCAGCCCCAGCATTTT
.	TRBJ1-2	TRBV6-5	.	CASSPGLSYGYTF	TGTGCCAGCAGTCCAGGGTTGAGCTATGGCTACACCTTC
.	TRBJ2-7	TRBV5-6	.	CASSLNNYEQYF	TGTGCCAGCAGCTTGAACAACTACGAGCAGTACTTC
TRBD1	TRBJ2-4	TRBV2	.	CASRVNRGPGKNIQYF	TGTGCCAGCCGAGTAAACAGGGGGCCTGGCAAAAACATTCAGTACTTC
.	TRBJ2-7	TRBV19	.	CASSIGLSYEQYF	TGTGCCAGTAGTATAGGCCTCTCCTACGAGCAGTACTTC
TRBD2	TRBJ2-1	TRBV5-4	.	CASSAGTSGRNEQFF	TGTGCCAGCAGCGCCGGGACTAGCGGGAGAAATGAGCAGTTCTTC
.	TRBJ2-5	TRBV5-5	.	CASRNDSRGQETQYF	TGTGCCAGCAGAAACGACTCTAGAGGACAAGAGACCCAGTACTTC
.	TRBJ2-7	TRBV28	few	CASSLRGVYEQYF	TGTGCCAGCAGTTTACGCGGGGTCTACGAGCAGTACTTC
.	TRBJ2-7	TRBV30	once	CAWARTVAYEQYF	TGTGCCTGGGCTAGGACAGTAGCCTACGAGCAGTACTTC
.	TRBJ2-7	TRBV30	once	CAWSVRSSGYEQYF	TGTGCCTGGAGTGTAAGATCCAGCGGCTACGAGCAGTACTTC
TRBD2	TRBJ2-7	TRBV6-1	.	CASSEWGTSGPNYEQYF	TGTGCCAGCAGTGAATGGGGGACTAGCGGCCCAAACTACGAGCAGTACTTC
.	TRBJ2-1	TRBV2	.	CASSGTAYNEQFF	TGTGCCAGCAGTGGGACAGCGTACAATGAGCAGTTCTTC
.	TRBJ1-3	TRBV29-1	.	CSVSGDSSGNTIYF	TGCAGCGTTTCAGGGGATAGCTCTGGAAACACCATATATTTT
.	TRBJ1-1	TRBV27	.	CASSFFGGSTEAFF	TGTGCCAGCAGTTTTTTTGGGGGGAGCACTGAAGCTTTCTTT
TRBD1	TRBJ1-1	TRBV7-2	few	CASGLTGLNTEAFF	TGTGCCAGCGGGCTGACAGGGTTAAACACTGAAGCTTTCTTT
TRBD1	TRBJ2-5	TRBV2	few	CASIDQGAQTQYF	TGTGCCAGCATCGATCAGGGGGCCCAGACCCAGTACTTC
TRBD2	TRBJ2-3	TRBV9	.	CASSPRRGGDYPDTQYF	TGTGCCAGCAGCCCCCGGCGCGGGGGTGATTACCCAGATACGCAGTATTTT
.	TRBJ1-2	TRBV6-6	.	CASNQQGGFGYTF	TGTGCCAGCAACCAACAGGGTGGCTTTGGCTACACCTTC
.	TRBJ2-1	TRBV29-1	once	CSVEGNRNEQFF	TGCAGCGTTGAGGGTAACAGGAATGAGCAGTTCTTC
TRBD1	TRBJ2-3	TRBV5-1	.	CASSSRTGGHSDTQYF	TGCGCCAGCAGCTCTAGGACAGGGGGCCATTCAGATACGCAGTATTTT
.	TRBJ2-7	TRBV11-2	.	CASSSRFTYEQYF	TGTGCCAGCAGCTCTAGGTTTACCTACGAGCAGTACTTC
TRBD1	TRBJ1-1	TRBV27	.	CASTGQGANTEAFF	TGTGCCAGCACGGGACAGGGGGCTAACACTGAAGCTTTCTTT
.	TRBJ2-7	TRBV5-6	.	CASSGGFHIHEQYF	TGTGCCAGCTCCGGGGGATTCCACATCCACGAGCAGTACTTC
.	TRBJ2-5	TRBV2	.	CASSELGWGETQYF	TGTGCCAGCAGTGAACTGGGGTGGGGGGAGACCCAGTACTTC
.	TRBJ2-3	TRBV28	.	CASSLRQGHTDTQYF	TGTGCCAGCAGTTTAAGGCAGGGGCACACAGATACGCAGTATTTT
TRBD2	TRBJ2-7	TRBV27	.	CASRSAGGSPYEQYF	TGTGCCAGCAGGTCAGCGGGAGGGTCTCCATACGAGCAGTACTTC
TRBD1	TRBJ1-1	TRBV5-4	.	CASSSPGQLNTEAFF	TGTGCCAGCAGCTCTCCGGGACAGCTAAACACTGAAGCTTTCTTT
.	TRBJ2-3	TRBV25-1	.	CASSELADTDTQYF	TGTGCCAGCAGTGAATTGGCAGACACAGATACGCAGTATTTT
TRBD1	TRBJ2-3	TRBV2	once	CASSERVGTGNTDTQYF	TGTGCCAGCAGTGAGCGGGTTGGGACAGGGAACACAGATACGCAGTATTTT
.	TRBJ2-3	TRBV7-6	.	CASSLAGEADTQYF	TGTGCCAGCAGCTTAGCCGGGGAGGCAGATACGCAGTATTTT
.	TRBJ2-7	TRBV7-9	few	CASSLGTGTEQYF	TGTGCCAGCAGCTTAGGAACAGGAACGGAGCAGTACTTC